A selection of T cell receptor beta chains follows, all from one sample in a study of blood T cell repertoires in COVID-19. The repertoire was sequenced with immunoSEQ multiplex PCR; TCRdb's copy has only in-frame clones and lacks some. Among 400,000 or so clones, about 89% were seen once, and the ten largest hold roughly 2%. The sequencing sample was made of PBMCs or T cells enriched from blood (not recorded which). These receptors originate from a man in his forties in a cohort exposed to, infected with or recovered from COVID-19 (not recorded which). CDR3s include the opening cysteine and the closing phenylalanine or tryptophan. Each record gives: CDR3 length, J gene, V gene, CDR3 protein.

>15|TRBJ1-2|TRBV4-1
CASSQDSGANYGYTF
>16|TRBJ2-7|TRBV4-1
CASSQDTNAGAYEQYF
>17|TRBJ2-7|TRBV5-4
CASSLPGTSGRVHEQYF
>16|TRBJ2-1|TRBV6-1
CASSARRRSSYNEQFF
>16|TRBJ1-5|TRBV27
CASSLSGVPYNQPQHF
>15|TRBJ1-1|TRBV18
CASSPPQGGGTEAFF
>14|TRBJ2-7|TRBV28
CASSSPGGGDEQYF
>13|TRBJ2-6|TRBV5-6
CASNKAGANVLTF
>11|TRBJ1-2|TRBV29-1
CSVAGTGAYTF
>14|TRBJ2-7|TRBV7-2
CASSSGQGRDEQYF
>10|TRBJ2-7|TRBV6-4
CASSEPGQYF
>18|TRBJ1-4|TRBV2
CASSDLTTGRFRNEKLFF
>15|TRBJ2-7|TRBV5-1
CASSRDRELPYEQYF
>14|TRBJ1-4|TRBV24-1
CATRGRATNEKLFF
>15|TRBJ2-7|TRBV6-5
CASSYRNSGGYEQYF
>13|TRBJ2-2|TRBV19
CASSRVITGELFF
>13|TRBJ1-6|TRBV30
CAWTGSYNSPLHF
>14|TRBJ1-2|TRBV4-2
CASSQFDRAYGYTF
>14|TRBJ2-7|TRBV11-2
CASTQGPPSYEQYF
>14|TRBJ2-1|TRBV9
CASSRVSSYNEQFF
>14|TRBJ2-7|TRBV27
CASSFLAGGPQQYF
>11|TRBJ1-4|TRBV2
CASSEIPQGVF
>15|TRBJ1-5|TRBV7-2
CASSLNRGDNQPQHF
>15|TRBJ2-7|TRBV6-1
CASSESAGVVIGQYF
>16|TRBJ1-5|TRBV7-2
CASSSHRGGSNQPQHF
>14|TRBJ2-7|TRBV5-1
CASSLAEQAYEQYF
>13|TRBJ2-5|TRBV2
CASRERIQETQYF
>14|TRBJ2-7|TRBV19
CATRGSGGSIEQYF
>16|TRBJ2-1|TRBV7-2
CASSLGLAGQYNEQFF
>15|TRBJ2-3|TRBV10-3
CAISESTGTGDTQYF
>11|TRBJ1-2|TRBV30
CAWSVGAGYTF
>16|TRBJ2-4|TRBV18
CASSRETGLAKNIQYF
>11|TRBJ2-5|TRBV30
CAWTSGETQYF
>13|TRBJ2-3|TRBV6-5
CASSLRGRDTQYF
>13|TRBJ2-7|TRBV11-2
CASSSGQLDEQYF
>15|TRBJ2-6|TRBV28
CASSTQGGGANVLTF
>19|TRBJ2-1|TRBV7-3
CASSLTMGTSGSSYNEQFF
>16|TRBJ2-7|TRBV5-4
CASSLGALAGQYEQYF
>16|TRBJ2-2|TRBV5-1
CASSLGSSGGTGELFF
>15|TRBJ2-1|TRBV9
CASSGGQASFYEQFF
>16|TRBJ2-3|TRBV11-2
CASSPFLTVSTDTQYF
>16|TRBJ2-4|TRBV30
CAWRDKAARSKNIQYF
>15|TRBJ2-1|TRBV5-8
CASSSGGTGGFEQFF
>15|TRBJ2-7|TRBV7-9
CASSYYGTRHLEQYF
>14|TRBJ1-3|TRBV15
CATSRTVSGNTIYF
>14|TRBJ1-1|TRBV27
CASSPRGQQTKAFF
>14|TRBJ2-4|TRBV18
CASSHLGKANIQYF
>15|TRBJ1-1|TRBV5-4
CASSLFGQGATEAFF
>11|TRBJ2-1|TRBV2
CASSLFNEQFF
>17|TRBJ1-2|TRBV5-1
CASTGDSTAETNYGYTF
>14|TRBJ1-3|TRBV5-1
CASSLGNSGNTIYF
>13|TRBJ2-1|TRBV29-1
CSVARGSYNEQFF
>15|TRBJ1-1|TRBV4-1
CASSPLGQQGPEAFF
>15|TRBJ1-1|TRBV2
CASSEAAGSRTEAFF
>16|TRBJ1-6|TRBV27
CASSLSFPGTGSPLHF
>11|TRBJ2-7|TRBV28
CASSAGYEQYF
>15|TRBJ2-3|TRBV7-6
CASSSRTEYTDTQYF
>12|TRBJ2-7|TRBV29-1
CSVAGFLNEQYF